This T cell receptor beta chain stems from a study of T cell responses to AZD1222 COVID-19 vaccine. A word on this clone: Its antigen is unknown.

The CDR3 runs to 15 residues. Germline lookup yields CDR1 SEHNR and CDR2 FQNEAQ (reference sequence). Between the trimmed V and J ends, which lost 5 bases and 4 bases, there was a span of 15 bases. Study conclusions and caveats: Spike-specific TCR breadth rose after two AZD1222 doses, and depth rose as well. The donor cohort was predominantly white British with a female majority, and clonal diversity may have been underestimated.

Measured with immunoSEQ multiplex PCR; TCRdb has only the in-frame clones, and not every one. The sample carries about 110,000 clones, roughly 92% recorded once. This chain uses TRBV7-9 with TRBJ2-1; tentative D call: TRBD2 (6 bases). The sequence was obtained from an adult who received the AZD1222 COVID-19 vaccine. Sequencing used peripheral blood, obtained 28 days after the second AZD1222 dose. The CDR3 region has the DNA TGTGCCAGCAGCCCCCGGGGGACCCTTTACAATGAGCAGTTCTTC. Amino acids: CASSPRGTLYNEQFF. Looking up the rest from reference TRBV7-9 and TRBJ2-1 gives the full variable domain: DTGVSQNPRHKITKRGQNVTFRCDPISEHNRLYWYRQTLGQGPEFLTYFQNEAQLEKSRLLSDRFSAERPKGSFSTLEIQRTEQGDSAMYLCASSPRGTLYNEQFFGPGTRLTVL.